What follows describes a single T cell receptor beta chain. The antigen is unknown. This sample is drawn from a study of T cell responses to AZD1222 COVID-19 vaccine. The study's findings and limits: Spike-wide coverage was observed for vaccine-associated CD4 TCRs, with dominant responses at 160-218 and 743-854.

The CDR3 spans 16 residues. CDR1 is SNHLY, CDR2 FYNNEI, per germline. Losses at the gene ends were 3 bases for V and 6 bases for J; bases not matched to a gene: 9. Using immunoSEQ multiplex PCR, the repertoire was profiled, and TCRdb retains in-frame clones only, with some absent. The sample has about 98,000 clones, around 90% seen once. The specimen was peripheral blood, collected on day 0 of AZD1222 vaccination. The rearrangement joins TRBV2 to TRBJ2-3; 10 bases are shared with TRBD2. This TCR was sampled from an adult in good health. The CDR3 sequence is CASSDRASGRWDTQYF. The CDR3, as DNA: TGTGCCAGCAGTGACCGGGCTAGCGGGAGATGGGATACGCAGTATTTT.